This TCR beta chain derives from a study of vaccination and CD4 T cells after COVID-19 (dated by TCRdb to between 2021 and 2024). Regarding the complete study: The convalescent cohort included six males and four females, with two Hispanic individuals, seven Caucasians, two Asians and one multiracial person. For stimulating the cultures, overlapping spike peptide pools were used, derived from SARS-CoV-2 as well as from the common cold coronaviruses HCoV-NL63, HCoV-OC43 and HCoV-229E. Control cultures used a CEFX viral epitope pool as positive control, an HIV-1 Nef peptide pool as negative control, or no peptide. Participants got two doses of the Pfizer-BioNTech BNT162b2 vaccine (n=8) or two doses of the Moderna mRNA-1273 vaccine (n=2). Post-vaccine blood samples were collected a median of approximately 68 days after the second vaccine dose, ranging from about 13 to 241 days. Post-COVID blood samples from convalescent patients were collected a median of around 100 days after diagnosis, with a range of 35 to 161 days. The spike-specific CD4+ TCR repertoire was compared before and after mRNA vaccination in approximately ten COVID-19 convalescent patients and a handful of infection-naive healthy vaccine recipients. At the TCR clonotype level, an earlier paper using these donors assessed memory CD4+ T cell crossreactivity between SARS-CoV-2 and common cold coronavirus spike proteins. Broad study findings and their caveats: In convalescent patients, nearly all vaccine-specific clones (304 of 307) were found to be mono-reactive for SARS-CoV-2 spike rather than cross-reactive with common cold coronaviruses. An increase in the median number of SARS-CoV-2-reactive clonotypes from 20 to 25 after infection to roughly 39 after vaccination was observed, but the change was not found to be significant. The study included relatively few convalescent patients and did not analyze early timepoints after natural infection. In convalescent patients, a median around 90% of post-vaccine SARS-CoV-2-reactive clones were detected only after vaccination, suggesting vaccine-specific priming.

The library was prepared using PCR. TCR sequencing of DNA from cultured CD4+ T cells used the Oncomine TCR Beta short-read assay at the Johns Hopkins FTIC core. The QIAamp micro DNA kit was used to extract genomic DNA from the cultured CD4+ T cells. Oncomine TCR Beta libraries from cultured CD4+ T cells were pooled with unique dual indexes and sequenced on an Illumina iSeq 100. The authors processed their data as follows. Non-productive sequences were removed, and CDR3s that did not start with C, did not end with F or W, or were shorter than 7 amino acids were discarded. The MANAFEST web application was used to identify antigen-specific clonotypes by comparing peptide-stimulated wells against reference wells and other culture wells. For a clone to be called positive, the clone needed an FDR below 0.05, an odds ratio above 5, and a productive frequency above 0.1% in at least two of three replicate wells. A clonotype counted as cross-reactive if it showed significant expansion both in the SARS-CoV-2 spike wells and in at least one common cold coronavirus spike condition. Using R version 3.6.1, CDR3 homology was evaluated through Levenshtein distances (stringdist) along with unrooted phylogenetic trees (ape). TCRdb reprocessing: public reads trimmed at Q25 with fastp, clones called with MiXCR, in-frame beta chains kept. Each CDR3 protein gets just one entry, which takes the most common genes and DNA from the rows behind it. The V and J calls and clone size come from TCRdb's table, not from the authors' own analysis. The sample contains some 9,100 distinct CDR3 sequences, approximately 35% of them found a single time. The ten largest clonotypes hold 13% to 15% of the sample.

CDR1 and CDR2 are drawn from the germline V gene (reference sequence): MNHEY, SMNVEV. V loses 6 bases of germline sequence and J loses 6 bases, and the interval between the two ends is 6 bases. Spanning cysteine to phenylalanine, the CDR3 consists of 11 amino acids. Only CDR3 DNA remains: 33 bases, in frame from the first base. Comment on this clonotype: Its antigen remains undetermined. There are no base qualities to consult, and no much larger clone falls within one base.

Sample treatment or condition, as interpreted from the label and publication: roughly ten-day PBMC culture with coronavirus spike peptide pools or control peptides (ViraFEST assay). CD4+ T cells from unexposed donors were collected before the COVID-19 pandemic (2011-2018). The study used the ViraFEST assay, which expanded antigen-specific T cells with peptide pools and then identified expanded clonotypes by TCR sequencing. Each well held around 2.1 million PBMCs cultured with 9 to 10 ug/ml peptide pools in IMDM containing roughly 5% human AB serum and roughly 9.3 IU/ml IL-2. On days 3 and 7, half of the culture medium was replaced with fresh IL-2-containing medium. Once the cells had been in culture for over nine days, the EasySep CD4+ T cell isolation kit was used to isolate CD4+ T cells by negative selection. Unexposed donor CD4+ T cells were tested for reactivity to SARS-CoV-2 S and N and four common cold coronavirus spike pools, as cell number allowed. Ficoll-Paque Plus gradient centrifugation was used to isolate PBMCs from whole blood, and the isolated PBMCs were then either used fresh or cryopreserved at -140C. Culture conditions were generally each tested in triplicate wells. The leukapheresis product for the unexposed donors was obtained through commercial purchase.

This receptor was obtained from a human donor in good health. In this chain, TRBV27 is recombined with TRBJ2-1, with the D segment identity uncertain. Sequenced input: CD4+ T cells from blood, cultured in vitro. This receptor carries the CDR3 CASSLGNEQFF. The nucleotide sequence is TGTGCCAGCAGCCTAGGCAATGAGCAGTTCTTC.